These 26 T cell receptor beta chains originate from one sample sequenced in a study of blood T cell repertoires in COVID-19. This table comes from immunoSEQ multiplex PCR, and its TCRdb copy is limited to in-frame clones, with some not included. The sample has about 400,000 clones, approximately 86% seen once; the top ten hold about 2.1%. Sequenced sample: PBMCs or T cells enriched from blood (not recorded which). The receptors shown here come from a middle-aged woman with acute COVID-19.

The chain uses TRBV5-1 and TRBJ2-3, with D maybe TRBD2 (6 bases). The V gene's germline CDR1 is SGHRS and CDR2 YFSETQ. Trimming took off 0 bases at V and 3 bases at J, with 14 bases between the two ends. The CDR3 spans 16 residues. This CDR3 is CASSLAVAERTDTQYF. DNA for the CDR3: TGCGCCAGCAGCTTGGCCGTAGCGGAGCGGACAGATACGCAGTATTTT.

The genes are TRBV19 and TRBJ2-5; 8 bases fit TRBD1. Trimming removed 5 bases from V and 3 bases from J; junction bases left unmatched: 8. Germline CDR1 is LNHDA and CDR2 is SQIVND (reference sequence). The CDR3 runs to 15 residues. The CDR3 DNA reads TGTGCCAGTAGTCCAGACCGGACAGGGAAAGAGACCCAGTACTTC. It codes for CASSPDRTGKETQYF.

This chain uses TRBV5-1 with TRBJ1-1; D unclear. There are 16 residues in the CDR3. Trimming removed 0 bases at V and 4 bases at J, with 16 bases between. Germline V gene data show CDR1 as SGHRS and CDR2 as YFSETQ. The CDR3: CASSLGPRRLGTEAFF. Here the CDR3 DNA reads TGCGCCAGCAGCTTGGGTCCCCGCAGGTTGGGCACTGAAGCTTTCTTT.

The count of this clone is one. V and J are TRBV12-5 and TRBJ1-2, with 10 bases lining up with TRBD1. Germline V gives CDR1 LGHNT, CDR2 FRNRAP. The CDR3 consists of 14 residues. The trim removed 4 bases at V and 7 bases at J, leaving 6 bases unmatched. The CDR3 sequence is CASGSATGGFGYTF. The CDR3 DNA reads as TGTGCTAGTGGTTCCGCGACAGGGGGCTTTGGCTACACCTTC.

Only one count was recorded for this clone. This chain connects TRBV27 to TRBJ2-3; possibly TRBD1 for D (6 bases). Trimming removed 6 bases from V and 1 base from J, with 14 bases in between. From germline, CDR1 is MNHEY and CDR2 SMNVEV (reference sequence). CDR3 size: 15 residues. This CDR3 is CASSGNRVGTDTQYF. CDR3 coding DNA: TGTGCCAGCAGCGGGAACAGGGTCGGCACAGATACGCAGTATTTT.

The V gene is TRBV10-2, the J gene TRBJ2-5; D is possibly TRBD1 (6 bases). The CDR3 loop spans 16 amino acids. Trimming stripped 7 bases from V and 7 bases from J, with 25 bases between. Germline V gene data show CDR1 as WSHSY and CDR2 as SAAADI. The CDR3 sequence: CASTDRKDTFLGTQYF. The CDR3 DNA reads as TGCGCCAGCACCGACAGGAAGGACACCTTTCTTGGGACCCAGTACTTC.

This CDR3 is CASSAFRNTGELFF. The CDR3 DNA sequence: TGTGCCAGCAGCGCCTTTAGGAACACCGGGGAGCTGTTTTTT. This chain connects TRBV9 to TRBJ2-2; no firm D call. The germline gives CDR1 SGDLS, CDR2 YYNGEE. This CDR3 contains 14 residues. Trimming removed 3 bases at V and 1 base at J, with 7 bases between.

This chain uses TRBV4-2 with TRBJ1-5; 8 bases align to TRBD1. Trimming removed 0 bases from V and 0 bases from J; junction bases left unmatched: 4. Germline values: CDR1 LGHNA, CDR2 YNFKEQ. CDR3 length: 17 amino acids. For the CDR3, the DNA is TGTGCCAGCAGCCAAGATAGGGGACAGGCTAGCAATCAGCCCCAGCATTTT. The encoded protein is CASSQDRGQASNQPQHF.

The V gene is TRBV5-1, the J gene TRBJ2-4; D unresolved. Germline CDR1 reads SGHRS; CDR2 reads YFSETQ. The CDR3 has 15 amino acids. The germline V and J ends were trimmed by 0 bases and 0 bases, with 7 bases remaining between them. CDR3 coding DNA: TGCGCCAGCAGCTTGGCCTCTCTAGCCAAAAACATTCAGTACTTC. Protein: CASSLASLAKNIQYF.

The chain links TRBV5-4 to TRBJ2-1; D uncertain. Trimming cost V 4 bases and J 5 bases, with 13 bases left between them. CDR1 SGHNT and CDR2 YYREEE come from the germline V gene (reference sequence). This CDR3 spans 14 amino acids. As DNA, the CDR3 is TGTGCCAGCAGCCGCGGTAATCAGAACAATGAGCAGTTCTTC. This encodes CASSRGNQNNEQFF.

The CDR3 DNA reads as TGTGCCAGCAGCTTAGCGGCCGGAGGTGCCACCACCTCCTACGAGCAGTACTTC. It translates to CASSLAAGGATTSYEQYF. This rearrangement joins TRBV7-2 to TRBJ2-7; TRBD2 is a possible D gene (5 bases). The CDR3 extends over 18 amino acids. Germline-derived CDR1 and CDR2 are SGHTA and FQGNSA. The V end was cut by 0 bases, the J end by 0 bases, with 18 bases between.

V gene TRBV19 combines with J gene TRBJ1-6; weak D call: TRBD1 (5 bases). CDR1 and CDR2 from the germline V gene are LNHDA and SQIVND (reference sequence). Trimming took off 8 bases at V and 5 bases at J, with 13 bases between the two ends. The CDR3 has 14 residues. The CDR3 spells CASGVDRHNSPLHF. The CDR3 nucleotides are TGTGCCAGTGGGGTAGACAGACATAATTCACCCCTCCACTTT.

This sequence joins TRBV9 and TRBJ1-2; 7 bases align to TRBD1. This CDR3 has 13 amino acids. The V and J ends lost 0 bases and 10 bases, in that order; junction bases with no gene match: 6. The germline gives CDR1 SGDLS, CDR2 YYNGEE. In DNA, the CDR3 is TGTGCCAGCAGCGTAGTGGCAGGGGGAGTCTACACCTTC. It encodes CASSVVAGGVYTF.

The chain has TRBV7-9 and TRBJ1-2, with a weak D call TRBD1 (5 bases). CDR1 and CDR2 (germline): SEHNR, FQNEAQ (reference sequence). V was cut by 5 bases and J by 5 bases, with 24 bases left in between. The CDR3 is made up of 17 amino acids. The CDR3 is CASSQSILPGEGYGYTF. CDR3 sequence (DNA): TGTGCCAGCAGCCAATCCATACTTCCTGGGGAGGGGTATGGCTACACCTTC.

This clone was seen a single time. The chain links TRBV7-9 to TRBJ2-4, with 7 bases identical to TRBD1. The CDR3 is made up of 18 amino acids. Germline-derived CDR1 and CDR2 are SEHNR and FQNEAQ (reference sequence). V shed 5 bases and J 0 bases; nucleotides not matched to a gene: 13. Here the CDR3 DNA reads TGTGCCAGCAGCGTCCGGGACAGACCAAACCTAGCCAAAAACATTCAGTACTTC. Translating it yields CASSVRDRPNLAKNIQYF.

The chain recombines TRBV7-8 with TRBJ2-7, with TRBD2 identical over 14 bases. From germline, CDR1 is SGHVS and CDR2 FQNEAQ. The CDR3 extends over 15 amino acids. Losses at the gene ends were 7 bases for V and 6 bases for J; bases not matched to a gene: 8. This chain's CDR3 is CASTTHGTSGGEQYF. The CDR3 nucleotides are TGTGCCAGCACCACCCATGGGACTAGCGGGGGCGAGCAGTACTTC.

The rearrangement uses TRBV30 and TRBJ2-3, with D perhaps TRBD2 (6 bases). The CDR3 has 14 amino acids. Between the trimmed V and J ends, which lost 1 base and 0 bases, there was a span of 8 bases. Germline CDR1 reads GTSNPN; CDR2 reads SVGIG (reference sequence). CDR3 region: CAWSEGTSTDTQYF. The DNA of the CDR3 is TGTGCCTGGAGTGAGGGGACTAGCACAGATACGCAGTATTTT.

The V call is TRBV5-5, the J call TRBJ2-3; D may be TRBD2 (5 bases). This CDR3 has 15 residues. Germline loops: CDR1 SGHKS, CDR2 YYEKEE (reference sequence). Trimming removed 2 bases at V and 1 base at J, with 11 bases between. The CDR3 reads CASSLTRVGTDTQYF. In DNA, the CDR3 is TGTGCCAGCAGCTTAACTAGAGTTGGCACAGATACGCAGTATTTT.

This chain connects TRBV2 to TRBJ1-6, with 9 bases fitting TRBD1. Germline CDR1 is SNHLY and CDR2 is FYNNEI. V shed 4 bases, J shed 12 bases, and the junction held 1 base outside the gene matches. The CDR3 loop spans 12 amino acids. CDR3 sequence reads: CASSVDRGPLHF. The DNA for the CDR3 is TGTGCCAGCAGTGTGGACAGGGGACCCCTCCACTTT.

The chain couples TRBV11-2 to TRBJ1-5, with TRBD1 identical over 11 bases. V shed 5 bases, J shed 0 bases, and the junction held 6 bases outside the gene matches. In germline, CDR1 is SGHAT, CDR2 FQNNGV. CDR3 size: 17 residues. CDR3 protein: CASSHRDRGYSNQPQHF. The CDR3 DNA reads TGTGCCAGCAGCCATAGGGACAGGGGGTATAGCAATCAGCCCCAGCATTTT.

Turning to this clone: Other DNA sequences in the sample encode the same CDR3. The chain uses TRBV7-9 and TRBJ1-5, with D maybe TRBD1 (6 bases). The CDR3 sequence is 14 residues long. Germline-derived CDR1 and CDR2 are SEHNR and FQNEAQ (reference sequence). Trimming took 3 bases from V and 4 from J, leaving 10 bases between them. As DNA, the CDR3 is TGTGCCAGCAGCTTGGGGGGGCCAAATCAGCCCCAGCATTTT. It translates to CASSLGGPNQPQHF.

This clone appeared a few times. V usage is TRBV5-4 and J usage is TRBJ1-1, with no clear D. The CDR3 sequence is 13 residues long. The germline CDR1 and CDR2 sequences are SGHNT and YYREEE (reference sequence). V dropped 4 bases and J dropped 1 base, with 8 bases sitting between them. CDR3 coding DNA: TGTGCCAGCAGCACCCGACAGAACACTGAAGCTTTCTTT. This codes for CASSTRQNTEAFF.

V gene TRBV4-1 combines with J gene TRBJ1-1; maybe TRBD1 (6 bases). The V gene's germline CDR1 is MGHRA and CDR2 YSYEKL. The V gene lost 0 bases and the J gene lost 4 bases, with 15 bases spanning the gap. This CDR3 spans 16 amino acids. The CDR3 spells CASSQDENRVVTEAFF. DNA for the CDR3: TGCGCCAGCAGCCAAGATGAAAACAGGGTGGTCACTGAAGCTTTCTTT.

V usage is TRBV19 and J usage is TRBJ2-2; weak D call: TRBD2 (5 bases). Germline-derived CDR1 and CDR2 are LNHDA and SQIVND (reference sequence). This CDR3 has 14 amino acids. The V and J ends lost 10 bases and 2 bases respectively, with 14 bases between them. In DNA, the CDR3 is TGTGCCACCACGGGGTATGTCAACACCGGGGAGCTGTTTTTT. It encodes CATTGYVNTGELFF.

This clone showed up just once. At the DNA level, this CDR3 is encoded by other sequences in the same sample as well. The gene calls are TRBV12-3 or TRBV12-4 and TRBJ2-7; TRBD1 might be the D (6 bases). The CDR3 loop spans 12 amino acids. V was trimmed by 3 bases and J by 5 bases, leaving 8 bases between them. The CDR3 protein is CASSFAGDEQYF. As DNA, the CDR3 is TGTGCCAGCAGTTTTGCAGGGGACGAGCAGTACTTC.

As concerns this clone: This same CDR3 is encoded by further DNA sequences in the sample. This chain connects TRBV4-1 to TRBJ2-5; 7 bases agree with TRBD1. V was clipped by 1 base and J by 5 bases; unmatched bases: 4. From germline, CDR1 is MGHRA and CDR2 YSYEKL. The CDR3 length is 14 residues. DNA of the CDR3: TGCGCCAGCAGCCAAGGGGACAGTGGGGAGACCCAGTACTTC. It codes for CASSQGDSGETQYF.